These T cell receptor beta chains were read from a single sample in a study of T cell responses to AZD1222 COVID-19 vaccine. Data came from immunoSEQ multiplex PCR; TCRdb stores just in-frame clones and leaves some out. The repertoire consists of about 120,000 clones, with less than 95% occurring once and the leading ten covering 2.9%. Sequencing used peripheral blood, obtained 28 days after the second AZD1222 dose. Receptor source: an adult who received the AZD1222 COVID-19 vaccine. Each CDR3 is given with its conserved first and last residue. Fields, in order: D gene, J gene, clone size, CDR3 length, V gene, CDR3 DNA, CDR3 protein. A D gene is named only where the DNA matches it firmly. Clone size is given for some rows only: seen once, a few or many times, or a class if the clone is expanded.

D gene: NA; J gene: TRBJ1-5; clone size: NA; CDR3 length: 13; V gene: TRBV9; CDR3 DNA: TGTGCCAGCAGCGTAGAAGGGGGAGGTCCCCAGCATTTT; CDR3 protein: CASSVEGGGPQHF
D gene: NA; J gene: TRBJ2-3; clone size: NA; CDR3 length: 17; V gene: TRBV3-1/TRBV3-2; CDR3 DNA: TGTGCCAGCAGCCAAGCCGGGTCGGCGGGCTTCACAGATACGCAGTATTTT; CDR3 protein: CASSQAGSAGFTDTQYF
D gene: TRBD1; J gene: TRBJ1-3; clone size: NA; CDR3 length: 15; V gene: TRBV3-1/TRBV3-2; CDR3 DNA: TGTGCCAGCAGCCAAGGGGCAGGGGGCGCGGGATCCATATATTTT; CDR3 protein: CASSQGAGGAGSIYF
D gene: NA; J gene: TRBJ1-1; clone size: once; CDR3 length: 16; V gene: TRBV6-5; CDR3 DNA: TGTGCCAGCAGTTACTCGAGCAGTCCGATGAACACTGAAGCTTTCTTT; CDR3 protein: CASSYSSSPMNTEAFF
D gene: TRBD1; J gene: TRBJ1-6; clone size: NA; CDR3 length: 14; V gene: TRBV27; CDR3 DNA: TGTGCCAGCAGAACAGGGGGTCGTGATTCACCCCTCCACTTT; CDR3 protein: CASRTGGRDSPLHF
D gene: TRBD1; J gene: TRBJ2-1; clone size: NA; CDR3 length: 14; V gene: TRBV18; CDR3 DNA: TGTGCCAGCTCACCAAGGGACAGGTTAAATGAGCAGTTCTTC; CDR3 protein: CASSPRDRLNEQFF
D gene: TRBD1; J gene: TRBJ1-4; clone size: few; CDR3 length: 14; V gene: TRBV5-1; CDR3 DNA: TGCGCCAGCAGCTTCGGGACAGCTAATGAAAAACTGTTTTTT; CDR3 protein: CASSFGTANEKLFF
D gene: TRBD1; J gene: TRBJ1-2; clone size: NA; CDR3 length: 14; V gene: TRBV18; CDR3 DNA: TGTGCCAGCTCACCTTCATTACAGGGGTCTGGCTACACCTTC; CDR3 protein: CASSPSLQGSGYTF
D gene: TRBD2; J gene: TRBJ2-1; clone size: NA; CDR3 length: 16; V gene: TRBV27; CDR3 DNA: TGTGCCAGCAGTTTTTTCAGGCTAGCGGATAACAATGAGCAGTTCTTC; CDR3 protein: CASSFFRLADNNEQFF
D gene: NA; J gene: TRBJ1-6; clone size: NA; CDR3 length: 16; V gene: TRBV6-5; CDR3 DNA: TGTGCCAGCAGTTACAGGGGTGTGGCAGCTAATTCACCCCTCCACTTT; CDR3 protein: CASSYRGVAANSPLHF
D gene: NA; J gene: TRBJ2-7; clone size: NA; CDR3 length: 15; V gene: TRBV15; CDR3 DNA: TGTGCCACCAGCAGAGATCTTGGGGGGTTCTACGAGCAGTACTTC; CDR3 protein: CATSRDLGGFYEQYF
D gene: NA; J gene: TRBJ1-1; clone size: NA; CDR3 length: 15; V gene: TRBV3-1/TRBV3-2; CDR3 DNA: TGTGCCAGCAGCCAAGTCGGGGGGCGTAACACTGAAGCTTTCTTT; CDR3 protein: CASSQVGGRNTEAFF
D gene: TRBD1; J gene: TRBJ2-5; clone size: NA; CDR3 length: 14; V gene: TRBV14; CDR3 DNA: TGTGCCAGCAGCCCCGGGACAGGGTTCGAGACCCAGTACTTC; CDR3 protein: CASSPGTGFETQYF